The clone carrying this T cell receptor (beta chain) was detected many times. Its antigen is unidentified. This record comes from a study of neurological immune-mediated disorders. Study-wide findings and caveats: None of the CDR3 amino acid sequences of expanded clones were shared across subjects, and this suggested private repertoires in all groups. The greatest degree of TCR clonal expansion was observed in HTLV-1-associated myelopathy, with the lowest in multiple sclerosis, below that of healthy controls.

The CDR3 is 15 residues long. From germline, CDR1 is SGHRS and CDR2 YFSETQ. Trimming cost V 0 bases and J 0 bases, with 8 bases left between them. The cDNA was synthesized by 5'RACE incorporating 10-nucleotide random UMIs. A single record per CDR3 protein comes from TCRdb applying MiXCR to the 5' RACE reads. The repertoire holds tens of thousands of distinct CDR3 sequences, about a sixth seen once, with over 15% in the top ten. This chain links TRBV5-1 with TRBJ2-3; no definite D call. This TCR was recovered from a woman in her thirties or forties in good health. The material sequenced was PBMCs. The chain's CDR3 is CASSLGRVSTDTQYF. CDR3 in DNA: TGCGCCAGCAGCTTGGGCCGGGTTAGCACAGATACGCAGTATTTT.